A single sample gave rise to the 14 T cell receptor beta chains below, sequenced in a study of blood T cell repertoires in COVID-19. TCRdb's table, derived via immunoSEQ multiplex PCR, lists solely in-frame clones and lacks some. The table includes approximately 210,000 clones, around 80% detected once. The sample taken for sequencing was PBMCs or T cells enriched from blood (not recorded which). These receptors were collected from a man aged 30 to 39 with acute COVID-19.

V gene TRBV5-1 combines with J gene TRBJ2-3; 8 nucleotides match TRBD2. Germline lookup yields CDR1 SGHRS and CDR2 YFSETQ. Trimming at V came to 1 base and at J to 4 bases, leaving 8 bases not matched to a gene. The length of the CDR3 is 16 residues. The CDR3 DNA is TGCGCCAGCAGCTTGCCCCAAGCGGGGGCCTCAGATACGCAGTATTTT. Translation: CASSLPQAGASDTQYF.

This chain uses TRBV6-5 with TRBJ2-7; D call uncertain. Trimming removed 7 bases at V and 3 bases at J, with 10 bases between. The germline CDR1 and CDR2 sequences are MNHEY and SVGAGI. This CDR3 is built from 12 residues. CDR3 coding DNA: TGTGCCAGCAAGACACAGATCTACGAGCAGTACTTC. It encodes CASKTQIYEQYF.

The V gene is TRBV7-3, the J gene TRBJ1-1; D is undetermined. This CDR3 region has 13 residues. Trimming shortened V by 6 bases and J by 0 bases, and 8 bases separated the two germline ends. In germline, CDR1 is SGHTA, CDR2 FQGTGA. In DNA form, the CDR3 reads TGTGCCAGCAGTACTACGGTGAACACTGAAGCTTTCTTT. Protein sequence: CASSTTVNTEAFF. Based on the CDR3 plus reference TRBV7-3 and TRBJ1-1, the full variable domain is GAGVSQTPSNKVTEKGKYVELRCDPISGHTALYWYRQSLGQGPEFLIYFQGTGAADDSGLPNDRFFAVRPEGSVSTLKIQRTERGDSAVYLCASSTTVNTEAFFGQGTRLTVV.

CDR3 amino acids: CASRNQGLPLGAFF. The CDR3 DNA reads TGTGCCAGCAGGAATCAGGGTCTTCCATTGGGAGCTTTCTTT. The chain uses TRBV28 and TRBJ1-1; D might be TRBD1 (5 bases). Trimming took 6 bases from V and 10 from J, leaving 21 bases between them. This CDR3 region has 14 residues. Germline CDR1 reads MDHEN; CDR2 reads SYDVKM.

This chain links TRBV7-9 with TRBJ1-1; perhaps TRBD1 as D (6 bases). Germline CDR1 SEHNR, CDR2 FQNEAQ (reference sequence). This CDR3 is 13 amino acids long. The V end lost 5 bases, the J end lost 1 base, and 8 bases lay between the germline ends. The CDR3 bases are TGTGCCAGCAGCCCGGGACAGAACACTGAAGCTTTCTTT. The encoded protein is CASSPGQNTEAFF.

The V gene is TRBV5-1, the J gene TRBJ2-7; D is unresolved. Between the trimmed V and J ends, which lost 3 bases and 5 bases, there was a span of 18 bases. This CDR3 region has 15 residues. Germline loops: CDR1 SGHRS, CDR2 YFSETQ. DNA of the CDR3: TGCGCCAGCAGCTCACGAGACTCCATAATCCACGAGCAGTACTTC. It is translated as CASSSRDSIIHEQYF.

V is TRBV7-2 and J is TRBJ1-2; TRBD1 matches at 10 bases. Trimming at V came to 5 bases and at J to 5 bases, leaving 8 bases not matched to a gene. Germline lookup yields CDR1 SGHTA and CDR2 FQGNSA. This CDR3 region has 15 residues. Here the CDR3 reads CASSPPGQGRYGYTF. The CDR3 region has the DNA TGTGCCAGCAGCCCACCGGGACAGGGGAGGTATGGCTACACCTTC.

The J gene is TRBJ1-3, the V gene TRBV6-5; D is possibly TRBD1 (5 bases). Per the germline V gene, CDR1 is MNHEY and CDR2 is SVGAGI. With 6 bases removed from V and 3 bases from J, the gap between germline ends came to 12 bases. The CDR3 sequence is 14 residues long. The CDR3 region is CASSRDRDGNTIYF. Here the CDR3 DNA reads TGTGCCAGCAGCCGCGACAGAGATGGAAACACCATATATTTT.

The gene calls are TRBV24-1 and TRBJ2-1; TRBD2 aligns across 8 bases. CDR1 and CDR2 from the germline V gene are KGHDR and SFDVKD. V was clipped by 1 base and J by 5 bases; unmatched bases: 3. The CDR3 is made up of 15 amino acids. The CDR3 loop reads CATSDLAGAHNEQFF. CDR3 DNA: TGTGCCACCAGTGATTTAGCGGGGGCCCACAATGAGCAGTTCTTC.

This chain joins TRBV6-5 and TRBJ1-2; D is ambiguous. CDR3 length: 11 amino acids. V was cut by 8 bases and J by 7 bases, with 11 bases left in between. Germline lookup yields CDR1 MNHEY and CDR2 SVGAGI. The CDR3 protein is CASFRDSGYTF. In nucleotides, the CDR3 is TGTGCCAGCTTCCGGGATAGTGGCTACACCTTC.

This sequence joins TRBV9 and TRBJ2-5, with 7 positions matching TRBD1. CDR3 length equals 16 residues. CDR1 is SGDLS, CDR2 YYNGEE, per germline. V was pared by 3 bases and J by 2 bases, with 10 bases of the junction left unmatched. CDR3 nucleotides: TGTGCCAGCAGCGGAGACCACAGGGGACGGCAAGAGACCCAGTACTTC. As protein: CASSGDHRGRQETQYF.

This chain joins TRBV9 and TRBJ1-2; D is perhaps TRBD1 (6 bases). This CDR3 spans 14 amino acids. The germline V gene has CDR1 SGDLS and CDR2 YYNGEE. V was pared by 4 bases and J by 5 bases, with 15 bases between. CDR3 sequence reads: CASSTPTGSYGYTF. DNA of the CDR3: TGTGCCAGCAGCACTCCGACAGGTTCATATGGCTACACCTTC.

CDR3 sequence (DNA): TGTGCCAGCAGCCTGGGACAGGGCGGCGAAAAACTGTTTTTT. It translates to CASSLGQGGEKLFF. This sequence joins TRBV11-2 and TRBJ1-4, with 9 bases aligning to TRBD1. This CDR3 comprises 14 residues. Germline trimming cut 5 bases from V and 8 bases from J; bases unmatched to any gene: 6. CDR1 and CDR2 (germline): SGHAT, FQNNGV.

V and J are TRBV19 and TRBJ1-6, with 7 bases that match TRBD1. V gave up 3 bases and J gave up 8 bases; unmatched junction bases: 4. The CDR3 covers 14 residues. The germline V gene has CDR1 LNHDA and CDR2 SQIVND (reference sequence). CDR3 bases: TGTGCCAGTAGTATGTCAGGGGGAGATTCACCCCTCCACTTT. Translating it yields CASSMSGGDSPLHF.